This T cell receptor (beta chain) was documented in a study of shared clonotypes between healthy human individuals. Study-wide context: The study drew on two women and a few men aged 18 to 49 as donors.

V lost 8 bases and J lost 7, with 21 bases in between. This CDR3 comprises 15 residues. The germline CDR1 and CDR2 sequences are KGHSH and LQKENI. The donor population consisted of healthy HIV-negative adults with no recent acute infections or vaccinations. Profiling relied on immunoSEQ multiplex PCR, and the TCRdb table lists in-frame clones only, not all of them. The sample has some 1.5 million clones, over 95% seen once; the top ten hold roughly 1.2%. Sequencing used naive CD4+ T cells sorted from blood. As to subset: CD45RA+ positively selected. The chain uses TRBV18 and TRBJ2-1; either TRBD1 or TRBD2 may fit D (5 bases each). The TCR sequence derives from a man younger than 40 in good health. CDR3 protein: CASATGSGVRNEQFF. For the CDR3, the DNA is TGTGCCAGCGCTACAGGCTCCGGGGTGAGGAATGAGCAGTTCTTC.